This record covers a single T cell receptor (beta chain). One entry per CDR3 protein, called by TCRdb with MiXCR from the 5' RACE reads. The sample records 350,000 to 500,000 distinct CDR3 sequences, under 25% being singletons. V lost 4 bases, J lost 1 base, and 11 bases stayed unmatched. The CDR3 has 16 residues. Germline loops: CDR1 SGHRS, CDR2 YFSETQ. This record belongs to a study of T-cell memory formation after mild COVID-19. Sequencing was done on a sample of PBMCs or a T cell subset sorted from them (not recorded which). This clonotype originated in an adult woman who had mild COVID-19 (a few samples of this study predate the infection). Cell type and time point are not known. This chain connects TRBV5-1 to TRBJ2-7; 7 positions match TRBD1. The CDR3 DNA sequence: TGCGCCAGCAGCCCTGGGTTCGACAGGGCTTCCTACGAGCAGTACTTC. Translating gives CASSPGFDRASYEQYF.